This TCR beta chain was observed in a study of OX40 agonist ivuxolimab in advanced cancers. CDR1 is SGHTA, CDR2 FQGNSA, per germline. The V and J ends lost 1 base and 1 base, in that order; junction bases with no gene match: 13. There are 19 residues in the CDR3. TCRdb keeps only in-frame clones here, not all; method: immunoSEQ multiplex PCR. The profile shows 76,000 or so clones, 80% to 90% of them singletons. This material consisted of CD4+ or CD8+ T cells sorted from blood, taken in a trial of the OX40 agonist ivuxolimab. The receptor was derived from an adult with an advanced solid tumor such as melanoma, head and neck, liver or kidney cancer. The V gene is TRBV7-2, the J gene TRBJ2-7, with 10 positions matching TRBD2. CDR3: CASSLERISGRLRSYEQYF. CDR3 in DNA: TGTGCCAGCAGCTTAGAAAGAATTAGCGGGAGGTTGAGGTCCTACGAGCAGTACTTC.